A selection of T cell receptor beta chains follows, all from one sample in a study of blood T cell repertoires in COVID-19. Repertoires were generated with immunoSEQ multiplex PCR, while TCRdb's copy carries only in-frame clones and drops some. The sample has roughly 230,000 clones, approximately 80% seen once; the top ten hold 7.4%. Input material: peripheral blood. The receptors were gathered from a woman aged 45-60 years with acute or convalescent COVID-19. Both conserved end residues are part of each CDR3. The D gene is left open where the match is weak. Only some rows state a clone size, as once, few, many or a class for expanded clones.

>TRBV27|NA|TRBD2|TRBJ2-7
CASIPRLAGAYEQYF
TGTGCCAGCATTCCCCGACTAGCGGGAGCCTACGAGCAGTACTTC
>TRBV10-3|NA|NA|TRBJ2-5
CAINTRGTEETQYF
TGTGCCATCAATACACGGGGGACTGAAGAGACCCAGTACTTC
>TRBV4-3|NA|NA|TRBJ2-1
CASSQEAGPVFF
TGCGCCAGCAGCCAAGAGGCGGGACCGGTGTTCTTC
>TRBV7-2|NA|NA|TRBJ2-7
CASRKTGGGNYEQYF
TGTGCCAGCAGAAAAACGGGCGGAGGGAACTACGAGCAGTACTTC
>TRBV29-1|NA|TRBD1|TRBJ1-1
CSLGQGGTEAFF
TGCAGCTTGGGACAGGGGGGAACTGAAGCTTTCTTT
>TRBV4-3|NA|TRBD2|TRBJ2-3
CASSRFGGGGTDTQYF
TGCGCCAGCAGCCGATTTGGCGGGGGAGGCACAGATACGCAGTATTTT
>TRBV5-1|few|NA|TRBJ2-2
CASSLTSSLGGGELFF
TGCGCCAGCAGCTTAACTAGCTCCCTCGGGGGCGGGGAGCTGTTTTTT
>TRBV5-4|once|NA|TRBJ2-7
CASSLGSGFYEQYF
TGTGCCAGCAGCTTGGGTTCCGGGTTCTACGAGCAGTACTTC
>TRBV2|NA|NA|TRBJ2-2
CASRADPRRGELFF
TGTGCCAGCAGAGCCGACCCTAGGCGCGGGGAGCTGTTTTTT
>TRBV7-2|NA|TRBD2|TRBJ2-1
CASRGGLAGVREQFF
TGTGCCAGCAGGGGGGGACTAGCGGGAGTACGTGAGCAGTTCTTC
>TRBV7-7|NA|TRBD1|TRBJ2-2
CASSSSRQGGELFF
TGTGCCAGCAGCTCGTCGCGACAGGGTGGGGAGCTGTTTTTT
>TRBV13|NA|NA|TRBJ1-3
CASRPGGGSGNTIYF
TGTGCCAGCAGACCCGGGGGTGGCTCTGGAAACACCATATATTTT
>TRBV3-1/TRBV3-2|NA|NA|TRBJ2-1
CASSQTATEAREQFF
TGTGCCAGCAGCCAAACCGCGACGGAGGCCAGGGAGCAGTTCTTC
>TRBV4-2|NA|TRBD2|TRBJ2-7
CASSQEGGRAYEQYF
TGTGCCAGCAGCCAAGAGGGCGGGAGGGCCTACGAGCAGTACTTC
>TRBV7-2|NA|TRBD1|TRBJ2-7
CASSPWTGPAYSYEQYF
TGTGCCAGCAGCCCTTGGACAGGGCCTGCCTACTCCTACGAGCAGTACTTC
>TRBV5-4|NA|TRBD1|TRBJ1-4
CASSWDRDEKLFF
TGTGCCAGCAGTTGGGACAGGGATGAAAAACTGTTTTTT
>TRBV2|NA|NA|TRBJ2-5
CASTPGRREIETQYF
TGTGCCAGCACCCCCGGGCGTCGGGAGATAGAGACCCAGTACTTC
>TRBV5-1|NA|TRBD1|TRBJ2-1
CASRDREFNEQFF
TGCGCCAGCAGGGACAGGGAATTTAATGAGCAGTTCTTC
>TRBV15|NA|NA|TRBJ2-1
CATSRARLEGNEQFF
TGTGCCACCAGCAGAGCACGACTAGAGGGCAATGAGCAGTTCTTC
>TRBV2|NA|TRBD1|TRBJ2-1
CASKDRLYNEQFF
TGTGCCAGCAAGGACAGGCTCTACAATGAGCAGTTCTTC
>TRBV19|NA|TRBD1|TRBJ2-5
CASSAMTGFGETQYF
TGTGCCAGTAGTGCCATGACAGGGTTCGGAGAGACCCAGTACTTC
>TRBV5-1|NA|TRBD1|TRBJ2-5
CASSPRQGVETQYF
TGCGCCAGCAGCCCTAGGCAGGGGGTAGAGACCCAGTACTTC
>TRBV7-7|NA|NA|TRBJ2-2
CASSLAEGEATGELFF
TGTGCTAGCAGCTTAGCGGAGGGTGAAGCCACCGGGGAGCTGTTTTTT
>TRBV6-5|few|TRBD1|TRBJ1-2
CASSYSGQSDGYTF
TGTGCCAGCAGTTACTCGGGACAGAGCGATGGCTACACCTTC
>TRBV3-1/TRBV3-2|NA|NA|TRBJ2-1
CASSQSDNEQFF
TGTGCCAGCAGCCAGAGTGACAATGAGCAGTTCTTC
>TRBV11-1|NA|NA|TRBJ2-3
CASSLDRRTGTQYF
TGTGCCAGCAGCTTAGATCGTAGGACTGGTACGCAGTATTTT
>TRBV5-4|NA|TRBD1|TRBJ1-1
CASSFGTGGTEAFF
TGTGCCAGCAGCTTTGGGACAGGGGGCACTGAAGCTTTCTTT
>TRBV7-3|NA|TRBD2|TRBJ2-3
CASSLGQLAGGTDTQYF
TGTGCCAGCAGCTTAGGCCAGCTAGCGGGGGGCACAGATACGCAGTATTTT
>TRBV19|NA|NA|TRBJ1-1
CASRGDTRLRNTEAFF
TGTGCCAGTAGGGGGGACACCCGACTAAGGAACACTGAAGCTTTCTTT
>TRBV6-5|once|NA|TRBJ1-1
CASRSSLEAFF
TGTGCCAGCAGGTCTTCACTTGAAGCTTTCTTT
>TRBV6-1|NA|NA|TRBJ2-2
CASSAWSLTGVSPGELFF
TGTGCCAGCAGTGCATGGTCCTTAACGGGGGTCAGTCCCGGGGAGCTGTTTTTT
>TRBV7-3|NA|TRBD2|TRBJ2-2
CASSSSTSGEAGELFF
TGTGCCAGCAGCTCCTCGACTAGCGGGGAGGCCGGGGAGCTGTTTTTT
>TRBV4-2|NA|TRBD2|TRBJ2-1
CASSQASGRSYNEQFF
TGTGCCAGCAGCCAAGCTAGCGGGAGATCCTACAATGAGCAGTTCTTC
>TRBV4-3|NA|NA|TRBJ1-5
CASDCRVDQPQHF
TGCGCCAGCGACTGCAGGGTTGATCAGCCCCAGCATTTT
>TRBV19|once|NA|TRBJ2-7
CASSIDPQPGREQYF
TGTGCCAGTAGTATAGACCCCCAGCCAGGGCGCGAGCAGTACTTC
>TRBV27|NA|NA|TRBJ2-2
CASSLGGGRGTGELFF
TGTGCCAGCAGTCTGGGGGGCGGGAGAGGCACCGGGGAGCTGTTTTTT
>TRBV7-9|NA|NA|TRBJ2-7
CASSRHGGRVYEQYF
TGTGCCAGCAGCCGCCATGGAGGTCGAGTCTACGAGCAGTACTTC
>TRBV30|NA|TRBD2|TRBJ2-1
CAWSVRLRESPGNEQFF
TGTGCCTGGAGTGTACGGTTGCGGGAGTCACCGGGCAATGAGCAGTTCTTC
>TRBV3-1/TRBV3-2|NA|NA|TRBJ1-1
CASSLTRQRGISFF
TGTGCCAGCAGCCTTACTAGGCAGCGGGGAATATCTTTCTTT
>TRBV6-6|NA|TRBD1|TRBJ1-5
CASRGQGMSQPQHF
TGTGCCAGCAGAGGACAGGGCATGAGTCAGCCCCAGCATTTT
>TRBV11-2|NA|TRBD1|TRBJ2-1
CASSLDLRTGLGGQFF
TGTGCCAGCAGCTTAGATCTCAGGACAGGACTTGGGGGGCAGTTCTTC
>TRBV14|NA|TRBD2|TRBJ2-5
CASSRGTSFSETQYF
TGTGCCAGCAGCCGGGGGACTAGCTTTTCTGAGACCCAGTACTTC
>TRBV7-9|NA|NA|TRBJ1-2
CASSLVGREAYTF
TGTGCCAGCAGCTTAGTTGGGAGGGAAGCCTACACCTTC
>TRBV5-1|once|NA|TRBJ2-6
CASSLVGAGANVLTF
TGCGCCAGCAGCTTGGTCGGGGCTGGGGCCAACGTCCTGACTTTC
>TRBV6-5|NA|NA|TRBJ2-1
CASMSQAVYNEQFF
TGTGCCAGCATGTCTCAGGCTGTCTACAATGAGCAGTTCTTC
>TRBV28|many|TRBD1|TRBJ1-5
CASMDRGNQPQHF
TGTGCCAGCATGGACAGGGGCAATCAGCCCCAGCATTTT
>TRBV28|NA|NA|TRBJ1-1
CASSSTDTEAFF
TGTGCCAGCAGCAGCACAGACACTGAAGCTTTCTTT
>TRBV2|NA|NA|TRBJ2-7
CASSVIPSSYEQYF
TGTGCCAGCAGTGTTATCCCGAGCTCCTACGAGCAGTACTTC
>TRBV7-9|NA|TRBD1|TRBJ2-3
CASSRDRALSTDTQYF
TGTGCCAGCAGTAGAGACAGGGCCCTTAGCACAGATACGCAGTATTTT
>TRBV6-5|NA|NA|TRBJ2-3
CASTVTGLDTQYF
TGTGCCAGCACCGTTACAGGGCTGGATACGCAGTATTTT
>TRBV5-1|few|TRBD1|TRBJ2-7
CASSRGDRSSYEQYF
TGCGCCAGCAGCAGAGGGGACAGGAGCTCCTACGAGCAGTACTTC